Shown below are 18 T cell receptor beta chains from a single sample sequenced in a study of T cells in Graves' hyperthyroidism and ophthalmopathy. Template material for amplifying TCR beta CDR3 regions consisted of RNA transcripts. First-round RT-PCR of the TCR CDR3 relied on the HTBI primer set. TCRdb passed the multiplex PCR reads through MiXCR, listing each CDR3 protein once. The table has 450,000 to 550,000 distinct CDR3 sequences, about 24% seen once. Input material: blood. These receptor sequences come from a woman younger than 45 with Graves' ophthalmopathy.

In nucleotides, the CDR3 is TGTGCCAGCAGCTTATTCTACGCTGAAGCTTTCTTT. This encodes CASSLFYAEAFF. The gene calls are TRBV7-9 and TRBJ1-1; no firm D call. The CDR3 is 12 amino acids. Trimming pared 2 bases from V and 6 bases from J, leaving 7 bases between. CDR1 is SEHNR, CDR2 FQNEAQ, per germline (reference sequence).

At least ten counts were recorded for this clonotype. The V gene is TRBV20-1, the J gene TRBJ1-1; 7 nucleotides align to TRBD1. After removal of 6 bases from V and 0 bases from J, the junction contained 7 bases not matched to a gene. This CDR3 comprises 14 residues. Germline CDR1 reads DFQATT; CDR2 reads SNEGSKA (reference sequence). The CDR3 DNA sequence: TGCAGTGCCATCGAGGACAGGCTGAACACTGAAGCTTTCTTT. Encoded protein: CSAIEDRLNTEAFF.

As regards this clonotype: With a much larger clone just one base away, this may be a read error. The chain links TRBV4-2 to TRBJ2-7; D ambiguous. This CDR3 region has 14 residues. In germline, CDR1 is LGHNA, CDR2 YNFKEQ. V lost 0 bases to trimming and J lost 5 bases, with 11 bases between them. The CDR3: CASSQDNSDHEQYF. For the CDR3, the DNA is TGTGCCAGCAGCCAAGATAACTCAGACCACGAGCAGTACTTC.

V and J are TRBV27 and TRBJ2-1, with 7 bases that match TRBD2. Germline CDR1 reads MNHEY; CDR2 reads SMNVEV (reference sequence). Germline trimming cut 8 bases from V and 0 bases from J; bases unmatched to any gene: 4. This CDR3 contains 14 residues. The CDR3 here is CASGGLGSYNEQFF. CDR3 DNA sequence: TGTGCCAGCGGAGGACTAGGCTCCTACAATGAGCAGTTCTTC.

This clonotype was found many times. The chain employs TRBV20-1 and TRBJ1-1, with TRBD1 matching 7 bases. The CDR3 extends over 15 amino acids. J lost 5 bases, V lost 4 bases, and 13 bases had no gene match. Germline V CDR1 and CDR2: DFQATT, SNEGSKA (reference sequence). This chain's CDR3 is CSAKDLTGDGTEAFF. The CDR3 nucleotides read TGCAGTGCTAAAGATCTTACAGGGGATGGAACTGAAGCTTTCTTT.

This clonotype was seen many times. The rearrangement joins TRBV30 to TRBJ1-1; TRBD1 might be the D (5 bases). V dropped 3 bases and J dropped 5 bases, with 10 bases sitting between them. Germline-derived CDR1 and CDR2 are GTSNPN and SVGIG (reference sequence). This CDR3 region has 12 residues. The CDR3 is CAWSGGRTEAFF. The CDR3, as DNA: TGTGCCTGGAGCGGGGGTAGGACTGAAGCTTTCTTT. The full variable domain, its missing parts supplied by reference TRBV30 and TRBJ1-1, is SQTIHQWPATLVQPVGSPLSLECTVEGTSNPNLYWYRQAAGRGLQLLFYSVGIGQISSEVPQNLSASRPQDRQFILSSKKLLLSDSGFYLCAWSGGRTEAFFGQGTRLTVV.

This clonotype was seen many times. The rearrangement links TRBV12-3 or TRBV12-4 to TRBJ1-1; the D gene is possibly TRBD1 (6 bases). V was trimmed by 5 bases and J by 0 bases, leaving 16 bases between them. There are 16 residues in the CDR3. The CDR3 is CASSLGDRTMNTEAFF. CDR3 in DNA: TGTGCCAGCAGTCTAGGCGACAGGACAATGAACACTGAAGCTTTCTTT.

This clonotype was found many times. The genes are TRBV15 and TRBJ1-1, with a possible D match to TRBD1 (5 bases). The CDR3 length is 15 residues. The V gene's germline CDR1 is LNHNV and CDR2 YYDKDF (reference sequence). V dropped 0 bases and J dropped 4 bases, with 12 bases sitting between them. CDR3 loop: CATSRDLEGFTEAFF. In DNA, the CDR3 is TGTGCCACCAGCAGAGATTTGGAGGGGTTCACTGAAGCTTTCTTT.

This clonotype was seen ten or more times. The chain employs TRBV6-5 and TRBJ2-7, with 8 bases identical to TRBD1. CDR1 and CDR2 (germline): MNHEY, SVGAGI. The CDR3 consists of 14 residues. Trimming took 6 bases from V and 1 from J; bases not matched to a gene: 5. The CDR3 loop reads CASRVGQGSYEQYF. As DNA, the CDR3 is TGTGCCAGCAGGGTCGGACAGGGTTCCTACGAGCAGTACTTC.

In this sample, this clonotype turned up many times. The chain is built from TRBV5-1 and TRBJ2-7, with 8 bases fitting TRBD1. The CDR3 totals 12 residues. Looked up from germline, CDR1 is SGHRS and CDR2 is YFSETQ. V was pared by 7 bases and J by 7 bases, with 7 bases of the junction left unmatched. The CDR3 DNA follows: TGCGCCAGCGCCGACAGGGGTCGGGAGCAGTACTTC. Encoded protein: CASADRGREQYF.

This clonotype was found many times. The chain links TRBV12-3 or TRBV12-4 to TRBJ2-2; no clear D gene. The CDR3 has 13 amino acids. Trimming pared 8 bases from V and 0 bases from J, leaving 7 bases between. The DNA of the CDR3 is TGTGCCAGCTTGACACCGAACACCGGGGAGCTGTTTTTT. Translated, it gives CASLTPNTGELFF.

There are many counts of this clonotype. The chain couples TRBV12-3 or TRBV12-4 to TRBJ1-2, with 8 bases lining up with TRBD1. The CDR3 covers 15 residues. V dropped 3 bases and J dropped 3; count of bases not matched to a gene: 6. CDR3 sequence: CASSFSDRDHYGYTF. The CDR3, as DNA: TGTGCCAGCAGTTTTTCGGACAGGGATCACTATGGCTACACCTTC.

This clonotype has ten or more counts. The V gene is TRBV19, the J gene TRBJ1-5; D gene unclear. V was trimmed by 5 bases and J by 3 bases, leaving 17 bases between them. The CDR3 consists of 16 residues. Germline V gene lookup returns CDR1 LNHDA and CDR2 SQIVND (reference sequence). The CDR3, as DNA: TGTGCCAGTAGTCCCTGGCTCACTGGGATCAATCAGCCCCAGCATTTT. Translation: CASSPWLTGINQPQHF. Drawing the rest from reference TRBV19 and TRBJ1-5, the complete variable domain is DGGITQSPKYLFRKEGQNVTLSCEQNLNHDAMYWYRQDPGQGLRLIYYSQIVNDFQKGDIAEGYSVSREKKESFPLTVTSAQKNPTAFYLCASSPWLTGINQPQHFGDGTRLSIL.

This clonotype was seen repeatedly, ten times or more. V gene TRBV11-2 combines with J gene TRBJ2-3; 8 nucleotides match TRBD2. CDR3 length equals 15 residues. CDR1 is SGHAT and CDR2 is FQNNGV in the germline V gene. V gave up 5 bases and J gave up 1 base; unmatched junction bases: 5. CDR3 in DNA: TGTGCCAGCAGCCCTCTAGCGGGCCGCACAGATACGCAGTATTTT. Its protein is CASSPLAGRTDTQYF.

The J gene is TRBJ1-3, the V gene TRBV11-1; TRBD1 is a possible D gene (5 bases). Trimming cost V 7 bases and J 3 bases, with 22 bases left between them. The germline gives CDR1 SGHAT, CDR2 FQDESV (reference sequence). CDR3 size: 17 residues. CDR3 region: CASIQGTRGSYGNTIYF. CDR3 bases: TGTGCCAGCATACAAGGGACCCGTGGTTCATATGGAAACACCATATATTTT. The full variable domain, with the rest looked up from reference TRBV11-1 and TRBJ1-3, is EAEVAQSPRYKITEKSQAVAFWCDPISGHATLYWYRQILGQGPELLVQFQDESVVDDSQLPKDRFSAERLKGVDSTLKIQPAELGDSAMYLCASIQGTRGSYGNTIYFGEGSWLTVV.

This clonotype was seen only a few times. The chain joins TRBV29-1 to TRBJ2-5; a possible D gene is TRBD1 (6 bases). The CDR3 is made up of 14 amino acids. Trimming cost V 2 bases and J 2 bases, with 12 bases left between them. Germline CDR1 SQVTM, CDR2 ANQGSEA. CDR3 sequence reads: CSVEHRDIQETQYF. As DNA, the CDR3 is TGCAGCGTTGAACACCGGGACATTCAAGAGACCCAGTACTTC.

This sequence joins TRBV6-1 and TRBJ2-7; 7 bases map to TRBD1. Germline assignment: CDR1 MNHNS and CDR2 SASEGT. V lost 7 bases to trimming and J lost 3 bases; unmatched junction nucleotides: 12. The CDR3 spans 15 residues. The CDR3 nucleotides read TGTGCCAGCAAACGAGACAGGGACACTGACTACGAGCAGTACTTC. It is translated as CASKRDRDTDYEQYF.

This clonotype was counted ten times or more. This chain joins TRBV20-1 and TRBJ1-1; D possibly corresponds to TRBD1 (6 bases). CDR1 is DFQATT and CDR2 is SNEGSKA in the germline V gene (reference sequence). The CDR3 is 15 residues long. V lost 2 bases, J lost 4 bases, and 17 bases lay in between. The CDR3 DNA is TGCAGTGCTAGAATACCAGGGGTGGGTAGCACTGAAGCTTTCTTT. Protein: CSARIPGVGSTEAFF.